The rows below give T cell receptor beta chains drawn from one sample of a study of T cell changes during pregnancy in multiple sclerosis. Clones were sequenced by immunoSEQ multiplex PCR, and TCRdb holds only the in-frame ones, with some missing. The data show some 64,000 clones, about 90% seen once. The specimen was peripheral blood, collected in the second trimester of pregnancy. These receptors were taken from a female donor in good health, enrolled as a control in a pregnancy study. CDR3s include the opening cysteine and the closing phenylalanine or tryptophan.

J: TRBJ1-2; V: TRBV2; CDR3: CASSAQSPYGYTF
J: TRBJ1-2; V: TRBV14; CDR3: CASSRTGDYGYTF
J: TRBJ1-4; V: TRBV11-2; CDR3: CASSSPGTGDIEKLFF
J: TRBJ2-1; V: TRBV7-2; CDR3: CASSREQGRGRQFF
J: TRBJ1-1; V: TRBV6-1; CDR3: CASSDRGLAEAFF
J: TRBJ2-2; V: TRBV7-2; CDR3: CASSQHHRQRRNTGELFF
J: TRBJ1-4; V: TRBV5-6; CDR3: CASSSPTGVGEKLFF
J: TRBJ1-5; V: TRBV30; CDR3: CAWAQGRHSNQPQHF
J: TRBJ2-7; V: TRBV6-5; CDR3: CASSYSFLGFSYEQYF
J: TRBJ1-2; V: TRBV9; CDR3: CASSADSLGASGYTF
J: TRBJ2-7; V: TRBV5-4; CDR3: CASSSRTAQTYEQYF
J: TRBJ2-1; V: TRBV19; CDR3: CASLQAGGPTNEQFF
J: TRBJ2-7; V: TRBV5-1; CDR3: CASSIGQGRADEQYF
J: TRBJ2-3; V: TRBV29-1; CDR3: CSVGTGVIDTQYF
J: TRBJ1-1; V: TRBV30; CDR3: CAWKSGDGVREAFF
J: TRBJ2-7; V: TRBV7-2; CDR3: CASSPGWGVEQYF
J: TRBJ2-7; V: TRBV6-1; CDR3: CASRREVSYEQYF
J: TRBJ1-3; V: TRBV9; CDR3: CASSVEGGEGNTIYF
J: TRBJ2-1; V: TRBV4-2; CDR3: CASSQGDGLAGVSYNEQFF
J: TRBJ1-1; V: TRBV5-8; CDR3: CASSKDRALLGAFF
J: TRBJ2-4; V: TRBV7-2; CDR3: CASSRGGGGENIQYF
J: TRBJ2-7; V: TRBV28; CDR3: CASRTSGTSYEQYF
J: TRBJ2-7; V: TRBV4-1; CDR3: CASSLGTGVYEQYF
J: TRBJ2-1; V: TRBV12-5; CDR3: CASGLAVDNEQFF
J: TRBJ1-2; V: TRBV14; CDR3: CASSHTFPGVNGYTF
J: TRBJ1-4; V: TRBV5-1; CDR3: CASSFRAQANEKLFF
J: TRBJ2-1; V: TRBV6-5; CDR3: CASMEPEGYNEQFF
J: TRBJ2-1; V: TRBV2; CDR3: CASRQTGGGQFF
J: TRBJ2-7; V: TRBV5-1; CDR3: CASSRGRLTSYEQYF
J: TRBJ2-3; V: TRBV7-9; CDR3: CASSSRLSTDTQYF
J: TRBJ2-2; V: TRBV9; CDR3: CASSSEGQGATGELFF
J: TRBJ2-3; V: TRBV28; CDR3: CASTRGRLRTDTQYF
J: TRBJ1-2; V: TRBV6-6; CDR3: CASSATPPGQGTGYTF
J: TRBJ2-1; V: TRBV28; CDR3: CASSPPGVQFF
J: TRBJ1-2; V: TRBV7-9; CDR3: CASSEHAGFGYTF
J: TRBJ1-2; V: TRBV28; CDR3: CASSPTTGRVYDYGYTF
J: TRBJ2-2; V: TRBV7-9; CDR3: CASSPRWGSGSATGELFF
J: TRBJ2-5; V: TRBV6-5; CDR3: CASSLSLASQETQYF
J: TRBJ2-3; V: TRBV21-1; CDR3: CASSKVRPSRAQYF
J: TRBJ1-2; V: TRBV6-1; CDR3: CASVTGGEGLYGYTF
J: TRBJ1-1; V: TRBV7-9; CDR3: CASSPLAENTEAFF
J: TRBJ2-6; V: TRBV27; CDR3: CASSFGHSGANVLTF
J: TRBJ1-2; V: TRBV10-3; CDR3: CAISPNRGGQGDGYTF
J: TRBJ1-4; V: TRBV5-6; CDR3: CASNKQGIEDSNEKLFF
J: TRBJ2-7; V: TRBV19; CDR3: CASSWASGPYEQYF
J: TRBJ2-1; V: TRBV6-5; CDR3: CASSLGPTLFF
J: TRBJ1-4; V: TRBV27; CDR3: CASSPPGREKLFF
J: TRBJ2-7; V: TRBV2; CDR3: CASSPPWGDEQYF
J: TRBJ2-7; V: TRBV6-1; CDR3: CASSWTVYEQYF
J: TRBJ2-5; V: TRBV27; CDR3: CASSSARVPKETQYF
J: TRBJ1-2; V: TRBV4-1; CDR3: CASSQDTGNYGYTF